This T cell receptor (beta chain) was recorded in a study of CD8 T cells in ankylosing spondylitis. Study-wide points: Blood from ankylosing spondylitis patients appeared to carry a characteristic roughly eight-variant TCR beta motif.

This clonotype was found a few times. No antigen is known for it. Per the germline V gene, CDR1 is SGHTA and CDR2 is FQGNSA. V was shortened by 1 base and J by 2 bases, with 9 bases between the two germline ends. CDR3 length: 14 residues. TCRdb called the 5' RACE reads again in MiXCR, with one record for every CDR3 protein. This sample yields about 750,000 distinct CDR3 sequences, of which around 20% are seen a single time; around 20% belongs to the top ten. Material: blood, either unsorted or a sorted T cell fraction (not recorded which). The receptor's source is a male donor with ankylosing spondylitis. This chain uses TRBV7-2 with TRBJ2-7; tentatively, D is TRBD2 (5 bases). The CDR3 sequence: CASSLGAAAYEQYF. CDR3 coding DNA: TGTGCCAGCAGCTTAGGAGCGGCCGCCTACGAGCAGTACTTC.